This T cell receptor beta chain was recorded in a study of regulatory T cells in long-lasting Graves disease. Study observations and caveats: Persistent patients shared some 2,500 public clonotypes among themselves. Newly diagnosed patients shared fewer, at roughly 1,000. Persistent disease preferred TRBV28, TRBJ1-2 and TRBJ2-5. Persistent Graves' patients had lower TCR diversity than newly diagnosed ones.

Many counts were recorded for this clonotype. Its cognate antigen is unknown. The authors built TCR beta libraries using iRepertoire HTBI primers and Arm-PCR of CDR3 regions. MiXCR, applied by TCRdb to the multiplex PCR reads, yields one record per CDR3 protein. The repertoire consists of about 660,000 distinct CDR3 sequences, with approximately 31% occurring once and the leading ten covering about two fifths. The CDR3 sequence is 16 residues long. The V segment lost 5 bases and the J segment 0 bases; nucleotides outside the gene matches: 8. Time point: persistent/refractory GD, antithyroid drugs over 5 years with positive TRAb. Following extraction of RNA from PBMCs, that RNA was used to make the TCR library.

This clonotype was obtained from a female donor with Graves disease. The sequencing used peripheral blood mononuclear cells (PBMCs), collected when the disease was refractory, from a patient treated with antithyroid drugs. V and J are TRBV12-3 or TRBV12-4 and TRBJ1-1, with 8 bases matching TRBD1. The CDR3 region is CASSPPGTGVNTEAFF. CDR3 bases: TGTGCCAGCAGTCCCCCCGGGACAGGCGTGAACACTGAAGCTTTCTTT.